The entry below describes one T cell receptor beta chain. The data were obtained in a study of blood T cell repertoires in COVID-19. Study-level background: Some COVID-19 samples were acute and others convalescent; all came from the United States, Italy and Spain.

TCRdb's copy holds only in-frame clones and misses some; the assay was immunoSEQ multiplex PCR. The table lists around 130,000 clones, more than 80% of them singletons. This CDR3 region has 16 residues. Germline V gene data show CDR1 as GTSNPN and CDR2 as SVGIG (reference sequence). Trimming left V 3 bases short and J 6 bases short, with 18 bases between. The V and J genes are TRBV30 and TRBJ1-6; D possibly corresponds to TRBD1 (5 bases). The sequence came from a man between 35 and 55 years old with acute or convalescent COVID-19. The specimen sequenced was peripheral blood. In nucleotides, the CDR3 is TGTGCCTGGAGGGGGGGAGCGACCGGGTTTAATTCACCCCTCCACTTT. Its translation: CAWRGGATGFNSPLHF.